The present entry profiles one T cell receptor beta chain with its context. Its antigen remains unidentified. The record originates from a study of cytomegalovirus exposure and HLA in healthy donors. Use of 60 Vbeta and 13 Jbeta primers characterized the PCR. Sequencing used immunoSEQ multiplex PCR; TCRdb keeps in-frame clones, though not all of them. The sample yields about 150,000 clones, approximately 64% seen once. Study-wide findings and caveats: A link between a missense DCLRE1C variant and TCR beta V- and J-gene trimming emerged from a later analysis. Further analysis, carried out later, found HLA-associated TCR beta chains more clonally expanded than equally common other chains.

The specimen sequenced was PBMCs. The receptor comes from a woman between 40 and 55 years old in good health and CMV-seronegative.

The DNA of the CDR3 is TGTGCCAGCAGCTTACTAGCGGGGGCCACAGATACGCAGTATTTT. As protein: CASSLLAGATDTQYF. The V call is TRBV7-6, the J call TRBJ2-3; 10 bases match TRBD2. This CDR3 has 15 amino acids. The germline CDR1 and CDR2 sequences are SGHVS and FNYEAQ. V gave up 2 bases and J gave up 2 bases; unmatched junction bases: 1.